This T cell receptor (beta chain) derives from a study of T-cell memory formation after mild COVID-19. Findings of the study overall: Contracting CD4+ clones were located mainly in CM and EM, and CD8+ clones in EMRA. Day 15 to 85 contractors were CD4/CD8 balanced; later expanders leaned CD4+.

Only a few counts were recorded for this clonotype. The antigen is unknown. TCRdb itself ran the 5' RACE reads through MiXCR, one entry per CDR3 protein. This sample has some 120,000 distinct CDR3 sequences, with 15% to 20% found just once. The CDR3 spans 13 residues. Germline CDR1 is MNHEY and CDR2 is SVGAGI. V lost 6 bases, J lost 8 bases, and 11 bases lay in between. The receptor comes from a man between 18 and 35 years old who had mild COVID-19 (a few samples of this study predate the infection). Cell type and time point are not known. Sequencing used PBMCs or a T cell subset sorted from them (not recorded which). The genes are TRBV6-5 and TRBJ1-6; no clear D gene. CDR3 sequence: CASREKLDSPLHF. The CDR3 DNA reads as TGTGCCAGCAGGGAGAAATTGGATTCACCCCTCCACTTT.